The 25 T cell receptor beta chains listed next were all sequenced from one sample in a study of blood T cell repertoires in COVID-19. Here immunoSEQ multiplex PCR was the method, and the copy in TCRdb shows in-frame clones only, minus some. The sample has tens of thousands of clones, more than 85% seen once. Material for sequencing was peripheral blood. The receptors stem from a human donor with active COVID-19. The donor label of this sample is uncertain.

The chain has TRBV20-1 and TRBJ2-7; 9 positions agree with TRBD1. The CDR3 runs 11 residues. Germline V gene sequence: CDR1 DFQATT, CDR2 SNEGSKA (reference sequence). V was clipped by 6 bases and J by 6 bases; unmatched bases: 3. CDR3 sequence: CSAGQGSEQYF. As DNA, the CDR3 is TGCAGTGCCGGACAGGGGAGCGAGCAGTACTTC.

V gene TRBV5-5 combines with J gene TRBJ1-2; D is unresolved. Deletions cut 0 bases from V and 8 bases from J, with 8 bases between. The CDR3 has 12 residues. CDR1 and CDR2 (germline): SGHKS, YYEKEE (reference sequence). CDR3 residues: CASSLGVIGYTF. CDR3 sequence (DNA): TGTGCCAGCAGCTTGGGCGTGATCGGCTACACCTTC.

The rearrangement joins TRBV14 to TRBJ2-1, with TRBD2 identical over 7 bases. This CDR3 contains 14 residues. V shed 4 bases and J 1 base; nucleotides not matched to a gene: 1. CDR1 is SGHDN, CDR2 FVKESK, per germline. The CDR3 loop is CASSRGGSYNEQFF. In DNA, the CDR3 is TGTGCCAGCAGCCGGGGGGGGTCCTACAATGAGCAGTTCTTC.

Notes on this clone: Other DNA sequences in the sample encode the same CDR3. J is TRBJ2-7 and V is TRBV19; TRBD1 is a possible D gene (5 bases). The CDR3 is 13 residues long. Per germline, CDR1 LNHDA and CDR2 SQIVND (reference sequence). The V gene lost 2 bases and the J gene lost 1 base, with 6 bases spanning the gap. This chain's CDR3 is CASSIQGSYEQYF. The CDR3, as DNA: TGTGCCAGTAGTATACAGGGATCCTACGAGCAGTACTTC.

The chain recombines TRBV2 with TRBJ1-2; possible D gene TRBD1, 6 bases. There are 13 residues in the CDR3. The V gene's germline CDR1 is SNHLY and CDR2 FYNNEI. The germline V and J ends were trimmed by 0 bases and 7 bases, with 9 bases remaining between them. The DNA for the CDR3 is TGTGCCAGCAGTGAAGCAGGGGGGGGTGGCTACACCTTC. Protein product: CASSEAGGGGYTF.

The CDR3 region has the DNA TGTGCCAGCAGTTACGAAGTGGGAGATAGCAATCAGCCCCAGCATTTT. Protein product: CASSYEVGDSNQPQHF. The chain couples TRBV6-2 or TRBV6-3 to TRBJ1-5, with D unclear. The CDR3 contains 16 residues. From germline, CDR1 is MNHEY and CDR2 SVGEGT. V was cut by 2 bases and J by 0 bases, with 11 bases left in between.

V usage is TRBV10-3 and J usage is TRBJ2-7; tentatively, D is TRBD2 (5 bases). Germline-derived CDR1 and CDR2 are ENHRY and SYGVKD. V lost 0 bases, J lost 7 bases, and 13 bases lay in between. This CDR3 is built from 14 residues. The DNA of the CDR3 is TGTGCCATCAGTGAGTCTCTTAGGACGGGAGAGCAGTACTTC. Amino acid sequence: CAISESLRTGEQYF.

The V call is TRBV11-3, the J call TRBJ2-5; 12 bases fit TRBD1. V shed 4 bases and J 5 bases; nucleotides not matched to a gene: 8. The germline gives CDR1 SGHNT, CDR2 YENEEA. There are 16 residues in the CDR3. The CDR3 DNA is TGTGCCAGCAGCTATGCCGGGACAGGGGGCATGGAGACCCAGTACTTC. Its protein is CASSYAGTGGMETQYF.

V and J are TRBV28 and TRBJ1-2, with TRBD1 matching over 9 bases. This CDR3 is built from 15 residues. Germline CDR1 MDHEN, CDR2 SYDVKM. V lost 3 bases to trimming and J lost 4 bases; unmatched junction nucleotides: 6. For the CDR3, the DNA is TGTGCCAGCAGTTTGACGGGACAGGGATTCTATGGCTACACCTTC. This sequence encodes CASSLTGQGFYGYTF.

This chain links TRBV2 with TRBJ1-1, with 7 bases aligning to TRBD1. Unmatched junction bases numbered 8, after V lost 6 bases and J lost 1 base. Germline CDR1 and CDR2: SNHLY and FYNNEI. This CDR3 contains 15 residues. The CDR3 coding sequence is TGTGCCAGCAGGGTACAGGGGTGGGAGAACACTGAAGCTTTCTTT. It yields the protein CASRVQGWENTEAFF.

The gene calls are TRBV6-1 and TRBJ2-2; the match to TRBD1 covers 7 bases. The junction had 9 bases not matched to a gene; V was cut back by 1 base and J by 1 base. The CDR3 runs to 18 residues. In germline, CDR1 is MNHNS, CDR2 SASEGT. This CDR3 reads CASSEEGRGGGNTGELFF. DNA of the CDR3: TGTGCCAGCAGTGAAGAGGGTCGAGGGGGCGGGAACACCGGGGAGCTGTTTTTT.

The rearrangement joins TRBV3-1 (or the pseudogene TRBV3-2) to TRBJ2-1; the match to TRBD2 covers 9 bases. Germline CDR1 reads LGHDT; CDR2 reads YNNKEL (reference sequence). The CDR3 spans 14 residues. Trimming removed 1 base from V and 9 bases from J; junction bases left unmatched: 4. For the CDR3, the DNA is TGTGCCAGCAGCCAAGGCGGGGGGGTCGGTGAGCAGTTCTTC. It codes for CASSQGGGVGEQFF.

The chain joins TRBV29-1 to TRBJ2-6; D is possibly TRBD2 (5 bases). With 4 bases removed from V and 4 bases from J, the gap between germline ends came to 17 bases. In germline, CDR1 is SQVTM, CDR2 ANQGSEA. The CDR3 length is 16 residues. This CDR3 reads CSVGRAIPGGANVLTF. CDR3 sequence (DNA): TGCAGCGTTGGAAGGGCCATACCGGGAGGGGCCAACGTCCTGACTTTC.

The chain carries TRBV5-1 and TRBJ1-1; 10 nucleotides line up with TRBD1. V lost 3 bases and J lost 11; bases outside the gene matches: 7. This CDR3 contains 13 residues. Per germline, CDR1 SGHRS and CDR2 YFSETQ. The CDR3 region has the DNA TGCGCCAGCAGCTGGGGACAGGGGATGGTCGCTTTCTTT. Translation gives CASSWGQGMVAFF.

The chain has TRBV7-6 and TRBJ2-3, with D maybe TRBD2 (7 bases). CDR1 and CDR2 from the germline V gene are SGHVS and FNYEAQ. Trimming took 1 base from V and 2 from J, leaving 16 bases between them. The CDR3 is 17 amino acids. CDR3 DNA: TGTGCCAGCAGCTTAGTAGTTGCGGGGGCTTACACAGATACGCAGTATTTT. It encodes CASSLVVAGAYTDTQYF.

This clone occurred a few times. The chain has TRBV7-2 and TRBJ2-7; D gene unclear. The V end was cut by 1 base, the J end by 4 bases, with 8 bases between. The CDR3 covers 13 residues. Germline values: CDR1 SGHTA, CDR2 FQGNSA. Here the CDR3 reads CASSLVAEYEQYF. The CDR3 region has the DNA TGTGCCAGCAGCTTAGTGGCCGAATACGAGCAGTACTTC.

The gene calls are TRBV5-1 and TRBJ2-3; TRBD2 matches at 8 bases. The CDR3 spans 13 residues. Trimming removed 5 bases from V and 1 base from J; junction bases left unmatched: 0. Germline values: CDR1 SGHRS, CDR2 YFSETQ. CDR3 residues: CASSSGGTDTQYF. The CDR3 DNA is TGCGCCAGCAGTAGCGGGGGCACAGATACGCAGTATTTT. The whole variable domain, remainder taken from reference TRBV5-1 and TRBJ2-3, is KAGVTQTPRYLIKTRGQQVTLSCSPISGHRSVSWYQQTPGQGLQFLFEYFSETQRNKGNFPGRFSGRQFSNSRSEMNVSTLELGDSALYLCASSSGGTDTQYFGPGTRLTVL.

The rearrangement links TRBV9 to TRBJ2-7; 8 nucleotides agree with TRBD2. Losses at the gene ends were 0 bases for V and 6 bases for J; bases not matched to a gene: 8. Germline V gene data show CDR1 as SGDLS and CDR2 as YYNGEE. The CDR3 spans 15 residues. The CDR3 DNA sequence: TGTGCCAGCAGCGTAGCGACTAGCGAAGGAGGCGAGCAGTACTTC. It encodes CASSVATSEGGEQYF.

The rearrangement joins TRBV5-1 to TRBJ1-6; D unclear. V lost 0 bases and J lost 13, with 17 bases in between. The germline V gene has CDR1 SGHRS and CDR2 YFSETQ. The CDR3 is 15 residues long. The CDR3 DNA follows: TGCGCCAGCAGCTTGGATGGTGGACTGGAAGCCCCCCTCCACTTT. This gives the protein CASSLDGGLEAPLHF.

The chain links TRBV10-3 to TRBJ2-1, with TRBD2 matching 12 bases. The CDR3 has 15 residues. The trim removed 0 bases at V and 7 bases at J, leaving 1 base unmatched. Looked up from germline, CDR1 is ENHRY and CDR2 is SYGVKD. The CDR3 bases are TGTGCCATCAGTGAGTCCGGACTAGCGGGGAATGAGCAGTTCTTC. It encodes CAISESGLAGNEQFF.

J is TRBJ2-5 and V is TRBV5-1; D is unresolved. Trimming left V 1 base short and J 4 bases short, with 5 bases between. The CDR3 totals 12 residues. The germline CDR1 and CDR2 sequences are SGHRS and YFSETQ. The CDR3 DNA reads TGCGCCAGCAGCTTGCCGTTAGAGACCCAGTACTTC. Its translation: CASSLPLETQYF.

The chain carries TRBV2 and TRBJ1-1; D not resolved. V gave up 3 bases and J gave up 4 bases, with 15 bases separating them. The CDR3 totals 15 residues. Germline assignment: CDR1 SNHLY and CDR2 FYNNEI. The DNA for the CDR3 is TGTGCCAGCAGTGAGATACCTTTTCCGGGCACTGAAGCTTTCTTT. The encoded protein is CASSEIPFPGTEAFF.

The rearrangement joins TRBV6-1 to TRBJ1-5, with a tentative D call TRBD1 (5 bases). Between the trimmed V and J ends, which lost 3 bases and 2 bases, there was a span of 11 bases. Germline V gene data show CDR1 as MNHNS and CDR2 as SASEGT. The CDR3 covers 15 residues. The CDR3 bases are TGTGCCAGCAGTGAGACTAGGGACCGCAATCAGCCCCAGCATTTT. Protein product: CASSETRDRNQPQHF.

J is TRBJ1-2 and V is TRBV4-3; D remains unclear. The CDR3 has 15 residues. V was pared by 1 base and J by 4 bases, with 13 bases between. From germline, CDR1 is LGHNA and CDR2 YSLEER. CDR3 bases: TGCGCCAGCAGCCAAGGGAAAGCGAAGACCTATGGCTACACCTTC. It is translated as CASSQGKAKTYGYTF.

The chain recombines TRBV6-5 with TRBJ1-2; TRBD1 is a possible D gene (5 bases). This CDR3 has 14 amino acids. Germline V gene data show CDR1 as MNHEY and CDR2 as SVGAGI. The V and J ends lost 7 bases and 1 base respectively, with 13 bases between them. This CDR3 is CASTPGGNNYGYTF. CDR3 sequence (DNA): TGTGCCAGCACCCCCGGGGGAAATAACTATGGCTACACCTTC.